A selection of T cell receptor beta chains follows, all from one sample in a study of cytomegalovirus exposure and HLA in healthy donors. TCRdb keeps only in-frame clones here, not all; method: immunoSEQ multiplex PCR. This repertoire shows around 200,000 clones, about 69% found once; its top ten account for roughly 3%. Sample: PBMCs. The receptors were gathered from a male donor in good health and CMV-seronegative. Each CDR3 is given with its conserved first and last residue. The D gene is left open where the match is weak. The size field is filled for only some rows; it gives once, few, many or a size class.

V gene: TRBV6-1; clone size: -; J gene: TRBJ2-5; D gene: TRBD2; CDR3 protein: CASSVRLAGAQETQYF; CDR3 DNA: TGTGCCAGCAGTGTTAGACTAGCGGGGGCCCAAGAGACCCAGTACTTC
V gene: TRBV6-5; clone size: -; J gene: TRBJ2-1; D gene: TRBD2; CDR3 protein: CASSYSGAGGLNEQFF; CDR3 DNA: TGTGCCAGCAGTTACTCGGGAGCGGGAGGCCTCAATGAGCAGTTCTTC
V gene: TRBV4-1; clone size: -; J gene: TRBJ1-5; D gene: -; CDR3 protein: CASSQEQGRQPQHF; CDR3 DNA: TGCGCCAGCAGCCAAGAACAGGGTAGGCAGCCCCAGCATTTT
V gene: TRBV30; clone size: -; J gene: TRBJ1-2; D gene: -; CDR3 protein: CAWNFLSYGYTF; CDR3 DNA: TGTGCCTGGAACTTTCTCTCGTATGGCTACACCTTC
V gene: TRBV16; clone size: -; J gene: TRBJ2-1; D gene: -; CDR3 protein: CASSHPPVRGVYNEQFF; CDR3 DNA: TGTGCCAGCAGCCATCCTCCGGTCAGGGGGGTCTACAATGAGCAGTTCTTC
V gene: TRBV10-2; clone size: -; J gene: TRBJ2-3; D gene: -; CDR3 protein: CASNDRRGNTDTQYF; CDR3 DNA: TGCGCCAGCAATGACAGAAGGGGTAACACAGATACGCAGTATTTT
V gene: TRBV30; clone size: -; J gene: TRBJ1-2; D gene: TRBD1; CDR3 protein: CAWGRDRGDYTF; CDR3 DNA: TGTGCCTGGGGACGGGACAGGGGAGACTACACCTTC
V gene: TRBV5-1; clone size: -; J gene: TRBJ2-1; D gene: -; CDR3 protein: CASSLEGPNEQFF; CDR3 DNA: TGCGCCAGCAGCTTGGAGGGGCCGAATGAGCAGTTCTTC
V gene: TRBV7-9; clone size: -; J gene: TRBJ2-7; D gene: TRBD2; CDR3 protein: CASSLSPGTSGTYPGEQYF; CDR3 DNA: TGTGCCAGCAGCCTGAGTCCCGGGACTAGCGGGACTTACCCTGGAGAGCAGTACTTC
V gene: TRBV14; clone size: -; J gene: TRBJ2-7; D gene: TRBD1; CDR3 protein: CASSQDWTGAYEQYF; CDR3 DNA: TGTGCCAGCAGCCAAGATTGGACAGGAGCCTACGAGCAGTACTTC
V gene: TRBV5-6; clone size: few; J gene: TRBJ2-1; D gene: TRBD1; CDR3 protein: CASSPWTGGYNEQFF; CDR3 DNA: TGTGCCAGCAGCCCGTGGACAGGGGGCTACAATGAGCAGTTCTTC
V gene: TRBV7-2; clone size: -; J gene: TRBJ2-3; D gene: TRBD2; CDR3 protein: CASSLSTSGTDTQYF; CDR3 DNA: TGTGCCAGCAGCTTATCGACTAGCGGAACAGATACGCAGTATTTT
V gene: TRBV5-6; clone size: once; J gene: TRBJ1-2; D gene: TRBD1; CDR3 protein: CASSPDRGNYGYTF; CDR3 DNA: TGTGCCAGCAGCCCGGACAGGGGGAACTATGGCTACACCTTC
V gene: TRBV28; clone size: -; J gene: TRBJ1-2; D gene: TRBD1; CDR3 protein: CASSSPTGIHYGYTF; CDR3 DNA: TGTGCCAGCAGTTCCCCGACAGGGATTCACTATGGCTACACCTTC
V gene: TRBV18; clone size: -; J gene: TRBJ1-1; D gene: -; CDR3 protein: CASSLGNTEAFF; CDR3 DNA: TGTGCCAGCTCCCTGGGCAACACTGAAGCTTTCTTT
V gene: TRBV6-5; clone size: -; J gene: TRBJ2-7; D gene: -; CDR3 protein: CASRSSYEQYF; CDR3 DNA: TGTGCCAGCAGGAGCTCCTACGAGCAGTACTTC
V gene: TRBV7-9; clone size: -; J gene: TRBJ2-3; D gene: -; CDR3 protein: CASNLNVDTQYF; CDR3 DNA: TGTGCCAGCAACCTAAACGTAGATACGCAGTATTTT
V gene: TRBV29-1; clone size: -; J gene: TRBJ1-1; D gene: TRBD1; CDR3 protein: CSVGQGEGAEAFF; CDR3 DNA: TGCAGCGTCGGACAGGGGGAAGGCGCTGAAGCTTTCTTT
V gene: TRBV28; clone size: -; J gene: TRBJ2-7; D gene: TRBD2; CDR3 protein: CASSDSGTSTYEQYF; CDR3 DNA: TGTGCCAGCAGTGACAGCGGGACTTCGACCTACGAGCAGTACTTC
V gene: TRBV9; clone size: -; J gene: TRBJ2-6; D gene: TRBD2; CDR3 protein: CASSARGAGANVLTF; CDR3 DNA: TGTGCCAGCAGCGCCCGGGGGGCTGGGGCCAACGTCCTGACTTTC
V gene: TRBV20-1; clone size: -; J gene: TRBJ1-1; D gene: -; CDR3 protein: CSLKRNTEAFF; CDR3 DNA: TGCAGCCTAAAACGGAACACTGAAGCTTTCTTT
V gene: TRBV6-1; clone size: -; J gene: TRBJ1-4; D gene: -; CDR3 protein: CAISGFGSEKLFF; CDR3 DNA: TGTGCCATCTCAGGGTTTGGTTCTGAAAAACTGTTTTTT
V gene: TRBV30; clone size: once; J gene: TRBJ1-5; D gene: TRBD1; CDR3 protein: CAWSDTGGLQPQHF; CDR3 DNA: TGTGCCTGGAGTGATACAGGGGGGCTTCAGCCCCAGCATTTT
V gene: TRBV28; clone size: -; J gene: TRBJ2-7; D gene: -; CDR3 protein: CASSLSTGTNYEQYF; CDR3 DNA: TGTGCCAGCAGTTTATCGACAGGCACCAACTACGAGCAGTACTTC
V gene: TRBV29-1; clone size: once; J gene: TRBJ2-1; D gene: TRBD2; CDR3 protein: CSGLAEGRASNEQFF; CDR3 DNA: TGCAGCGGATTAGCGGAAGGGAGGGCCAGCAATGAGCAGTTCTTC
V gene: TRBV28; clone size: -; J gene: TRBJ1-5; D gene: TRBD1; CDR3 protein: CASSLSRTGWGGGNQPQHF; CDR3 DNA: TGTGCCAGCAGTTTAAGCCGGACAGGGTGGGGCGGGGGCAATCAGCCCCAGCATTTT
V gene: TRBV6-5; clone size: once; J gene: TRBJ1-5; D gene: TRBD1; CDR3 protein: CASRPGTGVSQPQHF; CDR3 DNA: TGTGCCAGCAGACCCGGGACAGGGGTAAGCCAGCCCCAGCATTTT
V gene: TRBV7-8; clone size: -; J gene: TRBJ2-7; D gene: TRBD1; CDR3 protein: CASSSLDRDYEQYF; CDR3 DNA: TGTGCCAGCAGCTCCCTTGACAGGGACTACGAGCAGTACTTC
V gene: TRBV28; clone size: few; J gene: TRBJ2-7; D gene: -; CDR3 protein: CASSFYRLSSYEQYF; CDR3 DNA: TGTGCCAGCAGTTTTTACAGGCTTAGCTCCTACGAGCAGTACTTC
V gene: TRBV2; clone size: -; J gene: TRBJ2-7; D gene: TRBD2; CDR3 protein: CASSGTSGSYEQYF; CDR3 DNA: TGTGCCAGCAGCGGGACTAGCGGCTCCTACGAGCAGTACTTC
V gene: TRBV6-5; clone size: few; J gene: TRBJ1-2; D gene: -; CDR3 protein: CASRGDWPSYGYTF; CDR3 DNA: TGTGCCAGCAGGGGTGACTGGCCGAGCTATGGCTACACCTTC
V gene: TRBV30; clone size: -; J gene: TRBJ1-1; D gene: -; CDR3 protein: CACTLGGKAEAFF; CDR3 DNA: TGTGCCTGTACGCTTGGGGGGAAGGCTGAAGCTTTCTTT
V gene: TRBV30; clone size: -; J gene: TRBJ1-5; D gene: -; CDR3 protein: CAWNRLGNQPQHF; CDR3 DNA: TGTGCCTGGAACAGGCTTGGCAATCAGCCCCAGCATTTT
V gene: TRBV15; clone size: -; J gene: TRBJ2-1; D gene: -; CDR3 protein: CATSRTSINEQFF; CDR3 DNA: TGTGCCACCAGCAGGACTAGTATCAATGAGCAGTTCTTC
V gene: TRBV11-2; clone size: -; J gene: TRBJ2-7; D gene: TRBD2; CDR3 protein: CASSLGLAGRYEQYF; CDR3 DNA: TGTGCCAGCAGCTTAGGCCTAGCGGGCCGCTACGAGCAGTACTTC
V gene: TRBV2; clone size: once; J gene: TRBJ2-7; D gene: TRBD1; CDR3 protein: CASSSLGQGTFEQYF; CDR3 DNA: TGTGCCAGCAGTTCGTTGGGACAGGGTACTTTCGAGCAGTACTTC
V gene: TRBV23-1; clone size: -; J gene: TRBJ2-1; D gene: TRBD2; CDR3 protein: CASFLQAGRDNEQFF; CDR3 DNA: TGCGCCAGCTTTCTCCAAGCGGGGAGGGACAATGAGCAGTTCTTC
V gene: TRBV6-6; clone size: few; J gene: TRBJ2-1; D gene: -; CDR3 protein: CASSLRGLQRNEQFF; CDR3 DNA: TGTGCCAGCAGCCTAAGGGGCCTTCAGAGAAATGAGCAGTTCTTC
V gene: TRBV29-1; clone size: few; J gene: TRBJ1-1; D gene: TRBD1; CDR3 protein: CSGNRGAEAFF; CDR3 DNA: TGCAGCGGAAACAGGGGGGCTGAAGCTTTCTTT
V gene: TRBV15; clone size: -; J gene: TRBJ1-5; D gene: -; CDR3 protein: CATQGTRDSNQPQHF; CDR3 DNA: TGTGCCACTCAGGGGACGAGGGACAGCAATCAGCCCCAGCATTTT
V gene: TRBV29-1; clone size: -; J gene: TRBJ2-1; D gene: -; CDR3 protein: CSAGRGGSSYNEQFF; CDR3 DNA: TGCAGCGCCGGACGCGGAGGGAGCTCCTACAATGAGCAGTTCTTC
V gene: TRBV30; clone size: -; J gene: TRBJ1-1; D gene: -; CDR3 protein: CAWNVLGGGAREAFF; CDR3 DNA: TGTGCCTGGAATGTCTTAGGGGGGGGTGCGAGAGAAGCTTTCTTT